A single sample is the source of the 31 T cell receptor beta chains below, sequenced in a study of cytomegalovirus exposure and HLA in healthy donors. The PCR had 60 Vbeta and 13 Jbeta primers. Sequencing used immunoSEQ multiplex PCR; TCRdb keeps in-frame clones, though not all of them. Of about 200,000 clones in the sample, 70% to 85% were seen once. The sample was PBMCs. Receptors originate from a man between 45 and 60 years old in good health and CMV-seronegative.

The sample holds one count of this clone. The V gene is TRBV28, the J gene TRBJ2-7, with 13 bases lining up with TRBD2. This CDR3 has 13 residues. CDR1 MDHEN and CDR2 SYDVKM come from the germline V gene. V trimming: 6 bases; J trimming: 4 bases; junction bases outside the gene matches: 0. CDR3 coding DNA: TGTGCCAGCAGGACTAGCGGGAGGTACGAGCAGTACTTC. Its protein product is CASRTSGRYEQYF. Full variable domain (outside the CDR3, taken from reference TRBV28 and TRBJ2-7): DVKVTQSSRYLVKRTGEKVFLECVQDMDHENMFWYRQDPGLGLRLIYFSYDVKMKEKGDIPEGYSVSREKKERFSLILESASTNQTSMYLCASRTSGRYEQYFGPGTRLTVT.

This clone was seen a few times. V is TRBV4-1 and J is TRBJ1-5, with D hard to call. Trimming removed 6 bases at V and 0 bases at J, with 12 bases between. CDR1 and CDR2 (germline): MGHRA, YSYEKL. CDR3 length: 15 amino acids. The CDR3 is CASRPGSYSNQPQHF. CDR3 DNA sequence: TGCGCCAGCAGACCAGGATCTTATAGCAATCAGCCCCAGCATTTT.

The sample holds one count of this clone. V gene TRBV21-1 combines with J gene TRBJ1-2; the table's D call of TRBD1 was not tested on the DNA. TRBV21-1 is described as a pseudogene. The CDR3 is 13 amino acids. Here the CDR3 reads CASSKGKGNGYTF. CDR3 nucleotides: TGTGCCAGCAGCAAGGGAAAGGGGAATGGCTACACCTTC.

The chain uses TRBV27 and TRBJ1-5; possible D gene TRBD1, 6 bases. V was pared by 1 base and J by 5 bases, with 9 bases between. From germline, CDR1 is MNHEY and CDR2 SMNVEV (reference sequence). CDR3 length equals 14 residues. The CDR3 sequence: CASSLLGGYQPQHF. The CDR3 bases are TGTGCCAGCAGTTTATTAGGGGGTTATCAGCCCCAGCATTTT.

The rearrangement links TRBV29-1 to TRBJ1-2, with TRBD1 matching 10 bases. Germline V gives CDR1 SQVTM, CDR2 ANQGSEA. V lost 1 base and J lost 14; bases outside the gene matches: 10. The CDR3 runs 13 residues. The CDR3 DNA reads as TGCAGCGTTGAAGGGGGACAGGGGCCTGTCGTTACCTTC. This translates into CSVEGGQGPVVTF.

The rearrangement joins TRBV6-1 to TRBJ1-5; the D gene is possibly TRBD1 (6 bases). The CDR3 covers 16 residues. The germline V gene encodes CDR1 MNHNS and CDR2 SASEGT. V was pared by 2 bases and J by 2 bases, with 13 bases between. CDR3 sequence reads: CASSEWGRGGNQPQHF. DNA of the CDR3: TGTGCCAGCAGTGAATGGGGCAGGGGAGGCAATCAGCCCCAGCATTTT.

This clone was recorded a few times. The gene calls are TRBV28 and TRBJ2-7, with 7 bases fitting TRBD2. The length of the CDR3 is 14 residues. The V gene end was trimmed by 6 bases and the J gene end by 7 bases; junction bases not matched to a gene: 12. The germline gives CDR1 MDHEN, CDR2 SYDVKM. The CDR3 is CASSLGGSLGEQYF. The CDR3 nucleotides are TGTGCCAGCAGCCTCGGGGGGAGCTTGGGGGAGCAGTACTTC.

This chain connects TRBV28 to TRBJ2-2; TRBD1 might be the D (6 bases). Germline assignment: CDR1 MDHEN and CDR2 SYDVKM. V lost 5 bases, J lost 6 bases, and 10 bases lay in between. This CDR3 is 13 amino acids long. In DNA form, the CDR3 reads TGTGCCAGCAGTCCACAGGGACCCGGGGAGCTGTTTTTT. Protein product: CASSPQGPGELFF.

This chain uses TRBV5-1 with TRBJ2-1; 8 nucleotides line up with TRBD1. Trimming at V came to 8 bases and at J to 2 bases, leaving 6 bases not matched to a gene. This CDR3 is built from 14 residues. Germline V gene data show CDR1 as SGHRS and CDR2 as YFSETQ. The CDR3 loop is CASRQGQAYNEQFF. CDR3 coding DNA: TGCGCCAGTCGCCAGGGACAGGCCTACAATGAGCAGTTCTTC.

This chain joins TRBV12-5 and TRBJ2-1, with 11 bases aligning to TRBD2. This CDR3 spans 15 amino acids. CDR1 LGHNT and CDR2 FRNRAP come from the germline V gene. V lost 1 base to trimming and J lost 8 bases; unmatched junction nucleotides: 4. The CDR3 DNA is TGTGCTAGTGGTTTGGGACTAGCGGGACTCGATGAGCAGTTCTTC. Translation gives CASGLGLAGLDEQFF.

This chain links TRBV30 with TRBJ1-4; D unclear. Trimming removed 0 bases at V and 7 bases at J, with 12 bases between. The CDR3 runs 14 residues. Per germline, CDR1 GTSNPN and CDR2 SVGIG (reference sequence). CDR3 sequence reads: CAWSVSPGSEKLFF. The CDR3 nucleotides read TGTGCCTGGAGTGTAAGCCCCGGGAGTGAAAAACTGTTTTTT.

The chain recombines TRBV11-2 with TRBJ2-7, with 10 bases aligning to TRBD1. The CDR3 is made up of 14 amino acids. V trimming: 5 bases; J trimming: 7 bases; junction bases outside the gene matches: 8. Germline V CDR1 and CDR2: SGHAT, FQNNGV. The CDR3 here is CASSTDRGVREQYF. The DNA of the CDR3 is TGTGCCAGCAGCACGGACAGGGGGGTTAGGGAGCAGTACTTC.

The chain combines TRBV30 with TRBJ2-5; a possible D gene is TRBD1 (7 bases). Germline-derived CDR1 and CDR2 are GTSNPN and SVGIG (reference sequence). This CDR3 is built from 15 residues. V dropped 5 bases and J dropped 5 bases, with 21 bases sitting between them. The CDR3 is CAWEEFRGERETQYF. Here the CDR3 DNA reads TGTGCCTGGGAGGAGTTCAGGGGGGAGAGGGAGACCCAGTACTTC.

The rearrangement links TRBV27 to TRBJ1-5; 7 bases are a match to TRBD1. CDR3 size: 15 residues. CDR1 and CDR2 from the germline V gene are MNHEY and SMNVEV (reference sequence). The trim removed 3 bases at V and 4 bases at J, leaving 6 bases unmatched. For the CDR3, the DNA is TGTGCCAGCAGTTTCGTTACAGGGGAAAATCAGCCCCAGCATTTT. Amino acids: CASSFVTGENQPQHF.

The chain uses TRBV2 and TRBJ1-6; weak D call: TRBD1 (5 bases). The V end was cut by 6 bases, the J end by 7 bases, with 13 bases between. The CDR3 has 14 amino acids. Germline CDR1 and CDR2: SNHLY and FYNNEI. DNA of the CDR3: TGTGCCAGCAGATTAGACAGTGGGAATTCACCCCTCCACTTT. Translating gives CASRLDSGNSPLHF.

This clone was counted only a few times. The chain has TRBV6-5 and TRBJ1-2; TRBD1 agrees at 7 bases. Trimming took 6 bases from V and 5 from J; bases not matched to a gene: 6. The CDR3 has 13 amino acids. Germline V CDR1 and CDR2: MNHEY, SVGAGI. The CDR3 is CASSLNRGYGYTF. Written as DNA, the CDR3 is TGTGCCAGCAGCCTCAACAGGGGATATGGCTACACCTTC.

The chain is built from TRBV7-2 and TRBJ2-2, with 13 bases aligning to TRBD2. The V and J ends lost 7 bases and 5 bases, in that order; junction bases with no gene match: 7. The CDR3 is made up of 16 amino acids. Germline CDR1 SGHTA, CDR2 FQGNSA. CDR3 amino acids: CASIERTSGSTGELFF. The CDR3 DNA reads TGTGCCAGCATAGAGAGGACTAGCGGGAGTACCGGGGAGCTGTTTTTT.

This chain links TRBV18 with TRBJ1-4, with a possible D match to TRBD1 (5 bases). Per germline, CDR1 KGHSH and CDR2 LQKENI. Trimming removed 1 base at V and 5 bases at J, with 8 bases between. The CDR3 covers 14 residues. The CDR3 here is CASSPLGGNEKLFF. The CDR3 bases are TGTGCCAGCTCACCACTGGGGGGGAATGAAAAACTGTTTTTT.

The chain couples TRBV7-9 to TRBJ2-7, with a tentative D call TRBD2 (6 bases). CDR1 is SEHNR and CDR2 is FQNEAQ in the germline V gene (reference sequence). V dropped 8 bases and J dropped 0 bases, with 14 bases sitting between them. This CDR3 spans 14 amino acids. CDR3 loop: CASRRSGSSYEQYF. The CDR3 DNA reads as TGTGCCAGCCGTCGATCCGGGAGCTCCTACGAGCAGTACTTC.

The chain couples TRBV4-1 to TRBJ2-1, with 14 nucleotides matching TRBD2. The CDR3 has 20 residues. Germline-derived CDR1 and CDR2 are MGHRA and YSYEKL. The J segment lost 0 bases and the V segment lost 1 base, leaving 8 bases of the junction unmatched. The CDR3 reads CASSQVPGLAGVSSYNEQFF. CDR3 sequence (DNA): TGCGCCAGCAGCCAAGTACCGGGACTAGCGGGGGTAAGCTCCTACAATGAGCAGTTCTTC.

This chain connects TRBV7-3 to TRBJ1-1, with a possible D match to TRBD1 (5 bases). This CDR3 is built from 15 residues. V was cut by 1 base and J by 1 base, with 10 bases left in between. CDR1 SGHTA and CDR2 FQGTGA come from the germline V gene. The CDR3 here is CASSLNARANTEAFF. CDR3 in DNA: TGTGCCAGCAGCTTAAACGCCAGGGCGAACACTGAAGCTTTCTTT.

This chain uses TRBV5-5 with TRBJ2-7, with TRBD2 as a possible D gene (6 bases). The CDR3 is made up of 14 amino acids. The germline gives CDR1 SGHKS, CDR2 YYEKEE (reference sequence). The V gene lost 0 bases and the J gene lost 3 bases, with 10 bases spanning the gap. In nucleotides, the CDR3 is TGTGCCAGCAGCTTGGTAGGGGAGGTCTACGAGCAGTACTTC. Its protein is CASSLVGEVYEQYF.

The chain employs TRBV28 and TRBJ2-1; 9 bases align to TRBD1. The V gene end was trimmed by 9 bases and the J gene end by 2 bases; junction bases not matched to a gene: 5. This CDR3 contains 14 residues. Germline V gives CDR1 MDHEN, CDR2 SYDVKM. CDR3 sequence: CASRDRGAYNEQFF. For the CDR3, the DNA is TGTGCCAGTAGAGACAGGGGGGCCTACAATGAGCAGTTCTTC.

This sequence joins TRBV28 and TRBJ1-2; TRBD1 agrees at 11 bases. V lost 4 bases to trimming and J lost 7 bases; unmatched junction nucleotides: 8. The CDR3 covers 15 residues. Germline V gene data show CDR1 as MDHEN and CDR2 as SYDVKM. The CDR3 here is CASSSGQGARGGYTF. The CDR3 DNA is TGTGCCAGCAGTTCTGGACAGGGGGCGCGTGGTGGCTACACCTTC.

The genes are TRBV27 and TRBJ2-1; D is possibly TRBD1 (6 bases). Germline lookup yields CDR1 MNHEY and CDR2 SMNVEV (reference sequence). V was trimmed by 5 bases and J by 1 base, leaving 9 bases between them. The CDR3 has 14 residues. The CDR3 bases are TGTGCCAGCAGTGGGGGCGCATCCTACAATGAGCAGTTCTTC. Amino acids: CASSGGASYNEQFF.

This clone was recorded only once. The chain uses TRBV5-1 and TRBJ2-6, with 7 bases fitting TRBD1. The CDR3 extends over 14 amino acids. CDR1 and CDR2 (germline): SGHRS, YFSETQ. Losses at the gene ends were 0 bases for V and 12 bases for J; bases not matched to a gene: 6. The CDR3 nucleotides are TGCGCCAGCAGCTTGGGACAGGGCCTTGGCGTCCTGACTTTC. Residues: CASSLGQGLGVLTF. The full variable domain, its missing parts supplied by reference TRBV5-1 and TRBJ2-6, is KAGVTQTPRYLIKTRGQQVTLSCSPISGHRSVSWYQQTPGQGLQFLFEYFSETQRNKGNFPGRFSGRQFSNSRSEMNVSTLELGDSALYLCASSLGQGLGVLTFGAGSRLTVL.

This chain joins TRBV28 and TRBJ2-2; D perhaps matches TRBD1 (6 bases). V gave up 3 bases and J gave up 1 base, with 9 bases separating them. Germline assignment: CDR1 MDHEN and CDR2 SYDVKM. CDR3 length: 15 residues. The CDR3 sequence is CASSFRTVNTGELFF. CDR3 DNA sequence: TGTGCCAGCAGTTTTCGGACAGTGAACACCGGGGAGCTGTTTTTT.

The CDR3 bases are TGTGCCAGCAGTTCCCGGGACAGGGACTCCTCCTACGAGCAGTACTTC. Protein: CASSSRDRDSSYEQYF. The rearrangement uses TRBV28 and TRBJ2-7; 9 nucleotides align to TRBD1. Germline V CDR1 and CDR2: MDHEN, SYDVKM. The V and J ends lost 4 bases and 0 bases, in that order; junction bases with no gene match: 7. There are 16 residues in the CDR3.

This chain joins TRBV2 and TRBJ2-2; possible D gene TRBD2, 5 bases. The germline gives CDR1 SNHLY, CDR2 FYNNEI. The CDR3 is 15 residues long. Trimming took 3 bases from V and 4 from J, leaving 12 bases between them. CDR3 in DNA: TGTGCCAGCAGTGAGGAACTAGTTGGCACCGGGGAGCTGTTTTTT. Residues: CASSEELVGTGELFF.

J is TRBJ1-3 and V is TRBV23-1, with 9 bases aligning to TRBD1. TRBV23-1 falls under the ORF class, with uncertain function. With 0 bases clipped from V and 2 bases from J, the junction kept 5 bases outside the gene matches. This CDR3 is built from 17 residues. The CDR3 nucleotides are TGCGCCAGCAGTCAATCGGACAGGGGAAGGGCTGGAAACACCATATATTTT. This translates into CASSQSDRGRAGNTIYF.

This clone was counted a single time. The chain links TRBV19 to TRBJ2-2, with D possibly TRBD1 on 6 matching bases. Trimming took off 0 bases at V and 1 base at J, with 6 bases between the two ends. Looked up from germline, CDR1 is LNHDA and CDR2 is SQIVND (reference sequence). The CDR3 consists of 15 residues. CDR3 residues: CASSIDRGNTGELFF. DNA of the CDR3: TGTGCCAGTAGTATAGACAGGGGGAACACCGGGGAGCTGTTTTTT. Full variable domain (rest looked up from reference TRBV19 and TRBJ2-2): DGGITQSPKYLFRKEGQNVTLSCEQNLNHDAMYWYRQDPGQGLRLIYYSQIVNDFQKGDIAEGYSVSREKKESFPLTVTSAQKNPTAFYLCASSIDRGNTGELFFGEGSRLTVL.